A single sample is the source of the 30 T cell receptor beta chains below, sequenced in a study of shared clonotypes between healthy human individuals (dated by TCRdb to 2018 to 2020). Library prep was done by the immunoSEQ multiplex PCR assay. TCRdb holds this immuneACCESS table with in-frame rearrangements only. Some clones are missing; in checked studies, unresolved V genes explain under half, and the rest has no known cause. The sample table lists some 680,000 clones, around 73% of them with a count of one. In total, the top ten clones hold 1.5% to 2% of the sample. Sample: memory CD4+ T cells sorted from blood. What the cell subset or site label conveys for this sample: CD45RA-negative fraction. The source of these receptors is a woman aged 25 to 39 in good health.

This clone has ten or more counts. The V call is TRBV5-1, the J call TRBJ2-3; 10 bases are shared with TRBD2. V lost 4 bases, J lost 3 bases, and 8 bases stayed unmatched. The germline CDR1 and CDR2 sequences are SGHRS and YFSETQ. The CDR3 contains 16 residues. The CDR3 coding sequence is TGCGCCAGCAGCAGGGAAGCGGGAGGGCCGACAGATACGCAGTATTTT. Amino acid sequence: CASSREAGGPTDTQYF.

The genes are TRBV28 and TRBJ2-7; 7 positions agree with TRBD1. Germline CDR1 is MDHEN and CDR2 is SYDVKM. The CDR3 is made up of 14 amino acids. V lost 6 bases to trimming and J lost 6 bases; unmatched junction nucleotides: 11. The CDR3 DNA is TGTGCCAGCAGGCGTCCACAGGGGCGAGGCGAGCAGTACTTC. Translation: CASRRPQGRGEQYF.

The chain has TRBV28 and TRBJ2-3; no definite D call. V lost 8 bases and J lost 2, with 8 bases in between. From germline, CDR1 is MDHEN and CDR2 SYDVKM. The CDR3 contains 12 residues. CDR3 loop: CASHGNTDTQYF. CDR3 DNA: TGTGCCAGCCACGGTAACACAGATACGCAGTATTTT.

This rearrangement joins TRBV11-1 to TRBJ2-1; possible D gene TRBD1, 6 bases. The CDR3 runs 16 residues. V lost 3 bases to trimming and J lost 11 bases, with 23 bases between them. Germline loops: CDR1 SGHAT, CDR2 FQDESV (reference sequence). CDR3 region: CASSFGSTYNRGKQFF. CDR3 coding DNA: TGTGCCAGCAGCTTTGGGTCGACTTATAATAGGGGGAAGCAGTTCTTC. Complete variable domain (other parts from reference TRBV11-1 and TRBJ2-1): EAEVAQSPRYKITEKSQAVAFWCDPISGHATLYWYRQILGQGPELLVQFQDESVVDDSQLPKDRFSAERLKGVDSTLKIQPAELGDSAMYLCASSFGSTYNRGKQFFGPGTRLTVL.

The rearrangement links TRBV27 to TRBJ2-7; D perhaps matches TRBD2 (7 bases). V dropped 5 bases and J dropped 6 bases, with 17 bases sitting between them. The CDR3 spans 14 residues. The germline gives CDR1 MNHEY, CDR2 SMNVEV (reference sequence). CDR3 in amino acids: CASSGARGGGEQYF. CDR3 in DNA: TGTGCCAGCAGTGGGGCGAGGGGGGGCGGCGAGCAGTACTTC.

The chain links TRBV7-9 to TRBJ2-4; D gene uncertain. The V gene's germline CDR1 is SEHNR and CDR2 FQNEAQ (reference sequence). Trimming took 1 base from V and 7 from J, leaving 5 bases between them. This CDR3 spans 12 amino acids. CDR3 nucleotides: TGTGCCAGCAGCTTAGATTTGAACATTCAGTACTTC. Amino acids: CASSLDLNIQYF.

The chain has TRBV5-4 and TRBJ2-2; 10 nucleotides align to TRBD1. Germline trimming cut 4 bases from V and 7 bases from J; bases unmatched to any gene: 10. Per germline, CDR1 SGHNT and CDR2 YYREEE (reference sequence). This CDR3 comprises 16 residues. The CDR3 reads CASSGSRDRGFGELFF. DNA for the CDR3: TGTGCCAGCAGCGGAAGCCGGGACAGGGGTTTCGGGGAGCTGTTTTTT.

V is TRBV6-1 and J is TRBJ1-1, with 8 bases lining up with TRBD1. The V segment lost 10 bases and the J segment 0 bases; nucleotides outside the gene matches: 4. Germline V lookup: CDR1 MNHNS, CDR2 SASEGT. The CDR3 extends over 13 amino acids. The CDR3 DNA sequence: TGTGCCACCATGGACAGGGTGAACACTGAAGCTTTCTTT. Its translation is CATMDRVNTEAFF.

This clone has just a few counts. The sample holds other DNA sequences that translate to the same CDR3. The V and J genes are TRBV28 and TRBJ1-1; no clear D gene. From germline, CDR1 is MDHEN and CDR2 SYDVKM. V was shortened by 7 bases and J by 1 base, with 4 bases between the two germline ends. CDR3 length equals 11 residues. CDR3 bases: TGTGCCAGCACCGAGAACACTGAAGCTTTCTTT. This sequence encodes CASTENTEAFF.

The chain employs TRBV19 and TRBJ2-6; tentatively, D is TRBD1 or TRBD2 (5 bases each). Germline V gives CDR1 LNHDA, CDR2 SQIVND (reference sequence). CDR3 length: 14 amino acids. Trimming took 6 bases from V and 3 from J, leaving 9 bases between them. As DNA, the CDR3 is TGTGCCAGTAGGGGGACGGGTGGGGCCAACGTCCTGACTTTC. Translating gives CASRGTGGANVLTF.

The chain combines TRBV5-1 with TRBJ2-7; a possible D gene is TRBD1 (6 bases). CDR1 is SGHRS, CDR2 YFSETQ, per germline. CDR3 length equals 14 residues. Trimming took 0 bases from V and 3 from J, leaving 10 bases between them. The CDR3 coding sequence is TGCGCCAGCAGCTTGGACCAGGGGTTCTACGAGCAGTACTTC. Amino acid sequence: CASSLDQGFYEQYF.

The chain joins TRBV5-1 to TRBJ2-2, with a possible D match to TRBD2 (6 bases). The CDR3 loop spans 15 amino acids. The germline V and J ends were trimmed by 4 bases and 0 bases, with 10 bases remaining between them. Germline V gives CDR1 SGHRS, CDR2 YFSETQ. CDR3 DNA: TGCGCCAGCAGCATAGCGGAAACGAACACCGGGGAGCTGTTTTTT. Protein sequence: CASSIAETNTGELFF.

This clone came up a few times. At the DNA level, this CDR3 is encoded by other sequences in the same sample as well. V usage is TRBV2 and J usage is TRBJ2-6; D not resolved. The V and J ends lost 4 bases and 1 base respectively, with 5 bases between them. Germline CDR1 reads SNHLY; CDR2 reads FYNNEI. The CDR3 sequence is 14 residues long. The CDR3 coding sequence is TGTGCCAGCAGTGGCCGGTCTGGGGCCAACGTCCTGACTTTC. Amino acid sequence: CASSGRSGANVLTF.

This chain uses TRBV10-1 with TRBJ2-1; TRBD2 might be the D (5 bases). The ends were cut back, 9 bases at V and 4 bases at J, with 16 bases in the middle. The CDR3 covers 14 residues. The V gene's germline CDR1 is WNHNN and CDR2 SYGVQD (reference sequence). The CDR3 sequence is CASSDFLLYNEQFF. The CDR3 region has the DNA TGCGCCAGTTCGGACTTCCTACTTTACAATGAGCAGTTCTTC.

Concerning this clone: The sample holds other DNA sequences that translate to the same CDR3. The chain combines TRBV5-1 with TRBJ2-5, with D hard to call. Trimming took off 2 bases at V and 2 bases at J, with 7 bases between the two ends. CDR3 length equals 13 residues. CDR1 and CDR2 from the germline V gene are SGHRS and YFSETQ. CDR3 sequence (DNA): TGCGCCAGCAGCTTAAGAGGTCAAGAGACCCAGTACTTC. Protein product: CASSLRGQETQYF. Full variable domain (remainder filled in from reference TRBV5-1 and TRBJ2-5): KAGVTQTPRYLIKTRGQQVTLSCSPISGHRSVSWYQQTPGQGLQFLFEYFSETQRNKGNFPGRFSGRQFSNSRSEMNVSTLELGDSALYLCASSLRGQETQYFGPGTRLLVL.

The chain employs TRBV6-5 and TRBJ2-7; the D is unclear. Trimming took 0 bases from V and 3 from J, leaving 15 bases between them. The CDR3 sequence is 16 residues long. Looked up from germline, CDR1 is MNHEY and CDR2 is SVGAGI. The CDR3 sequence is CASSYSMAQFGYEQYF. DNA of the CDR3: TGTGCCAGCAGTTACTCGATGGCTCAGTTCGGCTACGAGCAGTACTTC.

The chain couples TRBV2 to TRBJ2-1, with 7 nucleotides matching TRBD1. Germline values: CDR1 SNHLY, CDR2 FYNNEI. Losses at the gene ends were 5 bases for V and 1 base for J; bases not matched to a gene: 2. The CDR3 has 14 residues. Written as DNA, the CDR3 is TGTGCCAGCAGTCGACAGGGTTCCTACAATGAGCAGTTCTTC. This codes for CASSRQGSYNEQFF.

On this clone: Other DNA sequences within the sample encode an identical CDR3. This chain connects TRBV7-9 to TRBJ1-1; D uncertain. Germline V gene sequence: CDR1 SEHNR, CDR2 FQNEAQ (reference sequence). V was cut by 3 bases and J by 5 bases, with 10 bases left in between. The CDR3 extends over 13 amino acids. CDR3 bases: TGTGCCAGCAGCTTTTCTGGGGATACTGAAGCTTTCTTT. Translated: CASSFSGDTEAFF.

This chain uses TRBV10-2 with TRBJ1-3; 7 bases fit TRBD1. The CDR3 has 14 amino acids. The trim removed 7 bases at V and 0 bases at J, leaving 3 bases unmatched. The V gene's germline CDR1 is WSHSY and CDR2 SAAADI. As DNA, the CDR3 is TGCGCCAGCAAGGGGGCGAGCTCTGGAAACACCATATATTTT. Its translation: CASKGASSGNTIYF.

V is TRBV27 and J is TRBJ1-1, with D perhaps matching TRBD1 (5 bases). Germline V gene sequence: CDR1 MNHEY, CDR2 SMNVEV (reference sequence). V was pared by 3 bases and J by 4 bases, with 9 bases between. This CDR3 is 13 amino acids long. The CDR3 sequence is CASSFLGRTEAFF. The CDR3 coding sequence is TGTGCCAGCAGTTTCCTGGGGCGCACTGAAGCTTTCTTT.

This clone was counted only a few times. V is TRBV7-8 and J is TRBJ2-5; D possibly corresponds to TRBD2 (5 bases). CDR1 and CDR2 from the germline V gene are SGHVS and FQNEAQ. V shed 6 bases and J shed 1 base, with 12 bases lying between them. The CDR3 is 14 amino acids. This CDR3 reads CASRRVGPQETQYF. The CDR3 DNA follows: TGTGCCAGCAGGCGGGTCGGGCCCCAAGAGACCCAGTACTTC.

The genes are TRBV19 and TRBJ2-2; 13 bases align to TRBD2. Germline-derived CDR1 and CDR2 are LNHDA and SQIVND (reference sequence). The CDR3 runs 18 residues. The V segment lost 7 bases and the J segment 4 bases; nucleotides outside the gene matches: 12. Written as DNA, the CDR3 is TGTGCCAGTACCCTTCCCGGACTAGCGGGAGTTAGCACCGGGGAGCTGTTTTTT. This encodes CASTLPGLAGVSTGELFF.

The V and J genes are TRBV28 and TRBJ2-7, with 13 bases matching TRBD2. Germline CDR1 and CDR2: MDHEN and SYDVKM. The V segment lost 3 bases and the J segment 5 bases; nucleotides outside the gene matches: 7. CDR3 length: 16 residues. The CDR3 bases are TGTGCCAGCAGTTTGCCCACTAGCGGGAGGGCCGACGAGCAGTACTTC. It codes for CASSLPTSGRADEQYF.

This clone was counted only a few times. The chain uses TRBV10-3 and TRBJ2-1, with D perhaps matching TRBD1 or TRBD2 (5 bases each). CDR3 length: 15 residues. V was cut by 2 bases and J by 6 bases, with 14 bases left in between. Germline values: CDR1 ENHRY, CDR2 SYGVKD. The CDR3 DNA is TGTGCCATCAGTGAGCCCCAAGGGACCGTCAATGAGCAGTTCTTC. Amino acid sequence: CAISEPQGTVNEQFF.

The J gene is TRBJ1-2, the V gene TRBV6-1, with 7 bases matching TRBD1. This CDR3 has 13 residues. Germline loops: CDR1 MNHNS, CDR2 SASEGT. The V gene end was trimmed by 4 bases and the J gene end by 4 bases; junction bases not matched to a gene: 3. CDR3 residues: CASSGQGTYGYTF. CDR3 bases: TGTGCCAGCAGTGGACAGGGAACCTATGGCTACACCTTC.

This chain uses TRBV11-2 with TRBJ2-2; D possibly corresponds to TRBD2 (6 bases). Germline V gives CDR1 SGHAT, CDR2 FQNNGV. Trimming pared 4 bases from V and 0 bases from J, leaving 9 bases between. The CDR3 has 15 amino acids. CDR3 protein: CASSSRGTNTGELFF. The CDR3 DNA reads as TGTGCCAGCAGCTCACGGGGGACGAACACCGGGGAGCTGTTTTTT.

This sequence joins TRBV30 and TRBJ2-7, with 7 bases fitting TRBD2. After removal of 2 bases from V and 0 bases from J, the junction contained 10 bases not matched to a gene. Germline CDR1 and CDR2: GTSNPN and SVGIG (reference sequence). This CDR3 spans 16 amino acids. The CDR3 DNA follows: TGTGCCTGGAGTAAACAATACGGGACTACCTCCTACGAGCAGTACTTC. This translates into CAWSKQYGTTSYEQYF.

V is TRBV29-1 and J is TRBJ2-7, with unresolved D. The germline V gene encodes CDR1 SQVTM and CDR2 ANQGSEA. Trimming took 4 bases from V and 3 from J, leaving 13 bases between them. The CDR3 contains 13 residues. This CDR3 reads CSVAIRANYEQYF. The CDR3 region has the DNA TGCAGCGTTGCTATCCGGGCAAACTACGAGCAGTACTTC.

This clone has a single count. The chain employs TRBV5-1 and TRBJ1-2; D is ambiguous. V shed 4 bases and J shed 2 bases, with 15 bases lying between them. The germline V gene has CDR1 SGHRS and CDR2 YFSETQ. The CDR3 contains 15 residues. In DNA form, the CDR3 reads TGCGCCAGCAGCCTCACGTCCGGGCAGAACTATGGCTACACCTTC. This encodes CASSLTSGQNYGYTF.

This clone has a handful of counts. The chain links TRBV20-1 to TRBJ1-2; D remains ambiguous. Germline values: CDR1 DFQATT, CDR2 SNEGSKA (reference sequence). The CDR3 sequence is 11 residues long. Trimming left V 3 bases short and J 7 bases short, with 9 bases between. The CDR3 region has the DNA TGCAGTGCTAGTCTGGGGTTTGGCTACACCTTC. This gives the protein CSASLGFGYTF.